This TCR beta chain was obtained from a study of response to subunit inactivated influenza vaccine. Study-wide points: The authors proposed limited new T cell recruitment per seasonal influenza vaccination.

Turning to this clonotype: Its matching antigen is unknown.

The length of the CDR3 is 17 residues. TCRdb reprocessed the RT-PCR reads via MiXCR and lists one record per CDR3 protein. This sample has some 570,000 distinct CDR3 sequences, with approximately 10% found just once. These data were likewise used in another study, on T cells expressing NK-cell markers. That report adds: With UMIs, 5'RACE template switching was used to make TCR beta cDNA. Seven of eight sequenced donors tested HCMV-seropositive; one tested seronegative. Sorting was restricted to alpha-beta TCR T cells by an anti-gamma-delta TCR antibody in several experiments. The CD3+CD56-NKG2C+ fraction of several donors was also led by these clonotypes.

The J gene is TRBJ1-5, the V gene TRBV21-1; TRBD1, the D gene given by the table, was not confirmed from the DNA. TRBV21-1 is tagged as a pseudogene. The starting material was PBMCs from blood, obtained on the day of vaccination. The receptor was isolated from a middle-aged man who received an inactivated influenza vaccine. In nucleotides, the CDR3 is TGTGCCAGCAGCAAAAATAAATGGGACAGATACTCGGGGCCCCAGCATTTT. This encodes CASSKNKWDRYSGPQHF.